This passage covers 27 T cell receptor beta chains from one sample sequenced in a study of CD8+ T cells in alopecia areata (dated by TCRdb to about 2018). Taken with the paper, the label for time point translates to: baseline before oral tofacitinib. Libraries were made using the immunoSEQ multiplex PCR assay. RNA was extracted from all samples and reverse transcribed into cDNA, which served as template for TCR sequencing. In TCRdb, the immuneACCESS table is reduced to in-frame sequences with V and J assigned. These tables do not hold every clone; where another copy was compared, an unresolved V gene accounts for under half, and the others remain unexplained. The table for this sample lists approximately 180,000 clones; approximately 70% of them were counted only once. The ten largest clones take up about an eighth of the sample. The material was CD8+ T cells sorted from blood, obtained at week 0. The receptor set was obtained from a human donor with alopecia areata.

V is TRBV5-1 and J is TRBJ2-7; D unresolved. The CDR3 runs 11 residues. Deletions cut 8 bases from V and 6 bases from J, with 12 bases between. The germline V gene has CDR1 SGHRS and CDR2 YFSETQ. CDR3 sequence (DNA): TGCGCCAGTACCATAGACGGCGAGCAGTACTTC. Translation: CASTIDGEQYF.

The chain carries TRBV30 and TRBJ2-1; 11 bases line up with TRBD2. The CDR3 runs 15 residues. Germline V gene lookup returns CDR1 GTSNPN and CDR2 SVGIG (reference sequence). V was pared by 7 bases and J by 4 bases, with 9 bases of the junction left unmatched. The CDR3 sequence is CASSGVAGGYNEQFF. DNA of the CDR3: TGTGCCTCCTCTGGAGTAGCGGGGGGGTACAATGAGCAGTTCTTC.

The CDR3 nucleotides are TGCAGCGTTGAGCCGCCTGGCTCCTACGAGCAGTACTTC. It encodes CSVEPPGSYEQYF. The genes are TRBV29-1 and TRBJ2-7; D unresolved. Trimming removed 3 bases from V and 0 bases from J, with 9 bases in between. Germline V gene sequence: CDR1 SQVTM, CDR2 ANQGSEA. The CDR3 spans 13 residues.

This clone occurred a few times. The chain combines TRBV4-1 with TRBJ2-7; D not certain. The V gene's germline CDR1 is MGHRA and CDR2 YSYEKL. Deletions cut 0 bases from V and 6 bases from J, with 9 bases between. The CDR3 covers 13 residues. The CDR3 here is CASSQDLIGEQYF. CDR3 DNA: TGCGCCAGCAGCCAAGATCTTATAGGCGAGCAGTACTTC.

Only a few counts were recorded for this clone. The V and J genes are TRBV4-2 and TRBJ1-2; D might be TRBD1 (5 bases). V gave up 0 bases and J gave up 3 bases, with 17 bases separating them. The germline V gene has CDR1 LGHNA and CDR2 YNFKEQ. The CDR3 consists of 17 residues. The DNA of the CDR3 is TGTGCCAGCAGCCAAGAGGATGCGATGGGGGGTTACTATGGCTACACCTTC. Translated: CASSQEDAMGGYYGYTF.

The chain combines TRBV6-6 with TRBJ2-1; D not certain. V lost 4 bases and J 8 bases, leaving 18 bases between the germline ends. CDR1 is MNHNY, CDR2 SVGAGI, per germline (reference sequence). This CDR3 has 15 residues. CDR3 coding DNA: TGTGCCAGCAGTTCCGACGGGCCAGACGGGCATGAGCAGTTCTTC. Translating it yields CASSSDGPDGHEQFF.

This clone was counted a single time. The genes are TRBV29-1 and TRBJ1-2, with D perhaps TRBD1 (6 bases). Germline-derived CDR1 and CDR2 are SQVTM and ANQGSEA. V was trimmed by 1 base and J by 8 bases, leaving 11 bases between them. The CDR3 is 12 residues long. CDR3 residues: CSVEVSRGGYTF. The CDR3 region has the DNA TGCAGCGTTGAAGTGTCCAGGGGCGGCTACACCTTC.

The V gene is TRBV11-3, the J gene TRBJ1-6; weak D call: TRBD1 (5 bases). CDR1 is SGHNT, CDR2 YENEEA, per germline. CDR3 length: 14 residues. Trimming took 3 bases from V and 11 from J, leaving 14 bases between them. Here the CDR3 DNA reads TGTGCCAGCAGCTTCAAATTAGAACAGGCACCCCTCCACTTT. It codes for CASSFKLEQAPLHF.

The gene calls are TRBV7-9 and TRBJ1-2, with D unresolved. The CDR3 extends over 11 amino acids. Germline V CDR1 and CDR2: SEHNR, FQNEAQ (reference sequence). Trimming pared 1 base from V and 13 bases from J, leaving 10 bases between. The CDR3: CASSLGADRTF. The CDR3 DNA follows: TGTGCCAGCAGCTTAGGGGCGGACCGCACCTTC.

V is TRBV5-1 and J is TRBJ2-7; TRBD2 matches at 9 bases. J lost 4 bases, V lost 3 bases, and 5 bases had no gene match. Germline V gives CDR1 SGHRS, CDR2 YFSETQ. This CDR3 comprises 14 residues. CDR3 coding DNA: TGCGCCAGCAGCTCCGGGACTAGCAGTTACGAGCAGTACTTC. As protein: CASSSGTSSYEQYF.

This rearrangement joins TRBV27 to TRBJ1-5; 7 bases are a match to TRBD1. J gave up 0 bases and V 5 bases, and 10 bases lay outside the gene matches. CDR3 size: 17 residues. Germline CDR1 is MNHEY and CDR2 is SMNVEV (reference sequence). The CDR3 region is CASSHRTGDYSNQPQHF. CDR3 DNA: TGTGCCAGCAGTCATAGGACAGGAGACTATAGCAATCAGCCCCAGCATTTT.

In its sample, this clone was seen a few times. Other nucleotide sequences in the sample specify the same CDR3. The chain carries TRBV5-1 and TRBJ1-2; D is uncertain. CDR1 SGHRS and CDR2 YFSETQ come from the germline V gene. The CDR3 runs 13 residues. The V gene lost 2 bases and the J gene lost 1 base, with 6 bases spanning the gap. The DNA of the CDR3 is TGCGCCAGCAGCTTAAGGTTTAACTATGGCTACACCTTC. This translates into CASSLRFNYGYTF.

The genes are TRBV27 and TRBJ2-1, with 9 positions matching TRBD1. V lost 8 bases to trimming and J lost 4 bases; unmatched junction nucleotides: 6. CDR1 is MNHEY and CDR2 is SMNVEV in the germline V gene (reference sequence). The CDR3 contains 14 residues. The CDR3 DNA follows: TGTGCCAGCCTCGGACAGGGGCCTTACAATGAGCAGTTCTTC. Protein sequence: CASLGQGPYNEQFF.

As concerns this clone: Mismatch with germline at one junction end may stem from a read error. Additional DNA sequences in this sample encode the identical CDR3. V gene TRBV13 combines with J gene TRBJ2-5, with a possible D match to TRBD2 (5 bases). This CDR3 comprises 14 residues. The germline CDR1 and CDR2 sequences are PRHDT and FYEKMQ (reference sequence). The CDR3 region has the DNA TGTGCCAGCAGCCTAGGACTGCCTCAAGAGACCCAGTACTTC. It encodes CASSLGLPQETQYF.

On this clone itself: Other nucleotide sequences from this sample produce the same CDR3. The chain joins TRBV5-1 to TRBJ2-2; D is perhaps TRBD2 (6 bases). Trimming removed 7 bases from V and 5 bases from J, with 6 bases in between. Germline assignment: CDR1 SGHRS and CDR2 YFSETQ. This CDR3 has 11 amino acids. The chain's CDR3 is CASGGTGELFF. The DNA of the CDR3 is TGCGCCAGCGGAGGGACCGGGGAGCTGTTTTTT.

This clone was picked up a small number of times. This rearrangement joins TRBV4-1 to TRBJ2-1; D tentatively reads TRBD1 or TRBD2 (5 bases each). The CDR3 runs 14 residues. V was cut by 4 bases and J by 7 bases, with 14 bases left in between. Germline lookup yields CDR1 MGHRA and CDR2 YSYEKL. Here the CDR3 DNA reads TGCGCCAGCAGCCCCGGGGCCGTCTCGAATGAGCAGTTCTTC. Translation gives CASSPGAVSNEQFF.

For the CDR3, the DNA is TGTGCCAGCAGCGTAAGGACAGGGGGCCGGGAGACCCAGTACTTC. Amino acids: CASSVRTGGRETQYF. V gene TRBV9 combines with J gene TRBJ2-5; TRBD1 matches 11 bases. Germline CDR1 and CDR2: SGDLS and YYNGEE. The CDR3 spans 15 residues. The trim removed 1 base at V and 5 bases at J, leaving 4 bases unmatched.

In its sample, this clone was seen once. V and J are TRBV5-6 and TRBJ2-1; D perhaps matches TRBD1 (5 bases). CDR3 length equals 15 residues. V was clipped by 0 bases and J by 1 base, with 8 bases between them. Germline values: CDR1 SGHDT, CDR2 YYEEEE. CDR3 amino acids: CASSLGAGSYNEQFF. The CDR3 region has the DNA TGTGCCAGCAGCTTGGGAGCAGGGTCCTACAATGAGCAGTTCTTC.

This clone was detected a few times. This rearrangement joins TRBV14 to TRBJ1-4; perhaps TRBD1 as D (5 bases). The germline V and J ends were trimmed by 1 base and 12 bases, with 6 bases remaining between them. Germline lookup yields CDR1 SGHDN and CDR2 FVKESK. The CDR3 sequence is 11 residues long. CDR3 nucleotide sequence: TGTGCCAGCAGCCAAGTGGGGGAACTGTTTTTT. The encoded protein is CASSQVGELFF. The whole variable domain, filled in from reference TRBV14 and TRBJ1-4, reads EAGVTQFPSHSVIEKGQTVTLRCDPISGHDNLYWYRRVMGKEIKFLLHFVKESKQDESGMPNNRFLAERTGGTYSTLKVQPAELEDSGVYFCASSQVGELFFGSGTQLSVL.

This chain uses TRBV12-5 with TRBJ1-2; no definite D call. Looked up from germline, CDR1 is LGHNT and CDR2 is FRNRAP. This CDR3 has 13 residues. V was cut by 6 bases and J by 3 bases, with 11 bases left in between. The CDR3 here is CASGPGSYYGYTF. As DNA, the CDR3 is TGTGCTAGTGGACCTGGGAGCTACTATGGCTACACCTTC. Together with reference TRBV12-5 and TRBJ1-2, the CDR3 gives the full variable domain: DARVTQTPRHKVTEMGQEVTMRCQPILGHNTVFWYRQTMMQGLELLAYFRNRAPLDDSGMPKDRFSAEMPDATLATLKIQPSEPRDSAVYFCASGPGSYYGYTFGSGTRLTVV.

The rearrangement links TRBV27 to TRBJ2-1; 7 bases map to TRBD1. The V gene's germline CDR1 is MNHEY and CDR2 SMNVEV (reference sequence). After removal of 6 bases from V and 5 bases from J, the junction contained 4 bases not matched to a gene. The CDR3 has 13 residues. In DNA, the CDR3 is TGTGCCAGCAGCCGGACAGGAAACAATGAGCAGTTCTTC. This gives the protein CASSRTGNNEQFF.

This chain links TRBV5-1 with TRBJ2-7, with D tentatively TRBD1 or TRBD2 (6 bases each). CDR3 length equals 15 residues. CDR1 SGHRS and CDR2 YFSETQ come from the germline V gene. The ends were cut back, 4 bases at V and 1 base at J, with 15 bases in the middle. CDR3 sequence: CASSPTGAPSYEQYF. The CDR3, as DNA: TGCGCCAGCAGCCCGACGGGGGCTCCTTCCTACGAGCAGTACTTC.

This clone was recorded only once. The CDR3 loop is CATSTVAMNTEAFF. DNA for the CDR3: TGTGCCACCTCGACAGTAGCTATGAACACTGAAGCTTTCTTT. The rearrangement uses TRBV15 and TRBJ1-1; weak D call: TRBD1 (5 bases). The germline V gene has CDR1 LNHNV and CDR2 YYDKDF (reference sequence). Trimming removed 8 bases from V and 0 bases from J, with 13 bases in between. The CDR3 length is 14 residues.

The rearrangement uses TRBV9 and TRBJ2-3, with no clear D. This CDR3 is 13 amino acids long. Germline CDR1 is SGDLS and CDR2 is YYNGEE. Trimming removed 0 bases from V and 4 bases from J, with 6 bases in between. Written as DNA, the CDR3 is TGTGCCAGCAGCGTAGGTCCCGCAGATACGCAGTATTTT. It translates to CASSVGPADTQYF. Complete variable domain (other parts from reference TRBV9 and TRBJ2-3): DSGVTQTPKHLITATGQRVTLRCSPRSGDLSVYWYQQSLDQGLQFLIQYYNGEERAKGNILERFSAQQFPDLHSELNLSSLELGDSALYFCASSVGPADTQYFGPGTRLTVL.

The chain is built from TRBV4-2 and TRBJ2-3; D unresolved. The CDR3 is 15 amino acids. Germline values: CDR1 LGHNA, CDR2 YNFKEQ. V was trimmed by 1 base and J by 3 bases, leaving 11 bases between them. CDR3 coding DNA: TGTGCCAGCAGCCAAGTACCCCCTGGGACAGATACGCAGTATTTT. It translates to CASSQVPPGTDTQYF.

This chain connects TRBV29-1 to TRBJ2-3; 11 bases agree with TRBD1. After removal of 3 bases from V and 7 bases from J, the junction contained 15 bases not matched to a gene. There are 17 residues in the CDR3. Germline V gene data show CDR1 as SQVTM and CDR2 as ANQGSEA. The CDR3 protein is CSVDGTGGPPVHNTQYF. DNA of the CDR3: TGCAGCGTTGATGGGACAGGGGGTCCGCCGGTCCACAATACGCAGTATTTT.

This clone appeared a single time. The J gene is TRBJ2-7, the V gene TRBV2; no reliable D call. The ends were cut back, 7 bases at V and 3 bases at J, with 4 bases in the middle. The CDR3 is made up of 10 amino acids. Germline CDR1 SNHLY, CDR2 FYNNEI. The CDR3: CASTFYEQYF. Here the CDR3 DNA reads TGTGCCAGCACTTTCTACGAGCAGTACTTC.